Sequencing of this TCR beta chain was carried out in a study of blood T cells in healthy people across ages. Study-wide results and caveats: Whereas aged donors had fewer naive CD4+ cells, long-lived donors had more of them and higher diversity.

It was with a sample-barcoded 5' primer and a J-beta primer mix that a second PCR of about 7 to 12 cycles was run. From each sample, at least 3 million paired-end reads containing CDR3 were obtained. TCRdb fed the 5' RACE reads into MiXCR, producing one record per CDR3 protein. The data show some 560,000 distinct CDR3 sequences, about 25% seen once. Worth noting for this clonotype: Its antigen is unidentified.

Trimming took 4 bases from V and 0 from J, leaving 7 bases between them. The germline gives CDR1 SQVTM, CDR2 ANQGSEA. CDR3 length equals 12 residues. Another study also made use of these data, one on T cells of mothers and their children. As that report states: The TCR beta CDR3 read count exceeded 8 million for each mother and was about 3 million for each child.

The J gene is TRBJ2-7, the V gene TRBV29-1, with unresolved D. The TCR originated in a boy aged 2 to 9 in good health. Specimen: blood. Here the CDR3 DNA reads TGCAGCGTTGCACGGAGCTCCTACGAGCAGTACTTC. Translation gives CSVARSSYEQYF.